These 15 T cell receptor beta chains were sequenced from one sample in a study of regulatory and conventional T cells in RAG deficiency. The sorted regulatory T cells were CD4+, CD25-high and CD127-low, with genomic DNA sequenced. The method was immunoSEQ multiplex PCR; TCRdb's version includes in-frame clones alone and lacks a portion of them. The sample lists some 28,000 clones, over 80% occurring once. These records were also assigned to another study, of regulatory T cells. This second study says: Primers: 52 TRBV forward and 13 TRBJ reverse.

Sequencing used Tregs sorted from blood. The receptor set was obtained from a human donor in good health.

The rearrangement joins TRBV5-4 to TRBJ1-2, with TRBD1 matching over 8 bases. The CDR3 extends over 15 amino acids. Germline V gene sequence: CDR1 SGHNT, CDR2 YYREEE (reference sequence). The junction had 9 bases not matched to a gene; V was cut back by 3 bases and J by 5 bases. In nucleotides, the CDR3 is TGTGCCAGCAGCTCAAACAGGGGGGATATATATGGCTACACCTTC. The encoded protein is CASSSNRGDIYGYTF.

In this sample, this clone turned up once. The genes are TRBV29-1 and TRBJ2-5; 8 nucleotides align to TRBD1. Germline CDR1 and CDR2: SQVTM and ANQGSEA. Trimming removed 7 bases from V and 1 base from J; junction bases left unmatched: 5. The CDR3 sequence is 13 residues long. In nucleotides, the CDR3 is TGCAGCGAGATAACAGGGGGCCAAGAGACCCAGTACTTC. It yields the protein CSEITGGQETQYF.

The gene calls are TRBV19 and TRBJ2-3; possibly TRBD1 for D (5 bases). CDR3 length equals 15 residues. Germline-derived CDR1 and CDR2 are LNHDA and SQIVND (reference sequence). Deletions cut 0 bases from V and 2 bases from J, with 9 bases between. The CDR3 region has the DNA TGTGCCAGTAGTATAGATCAGGGATTCACAGATACGCAGTATTTT. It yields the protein CASSIDQGFTDTQYF.

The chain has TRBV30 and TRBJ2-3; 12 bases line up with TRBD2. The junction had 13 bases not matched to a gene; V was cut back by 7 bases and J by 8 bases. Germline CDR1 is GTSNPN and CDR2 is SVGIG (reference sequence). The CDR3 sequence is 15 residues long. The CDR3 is CAYRLAGAEVGTQYF. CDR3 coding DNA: TGTGCCTACCGACTAGCGGGGGCAGAGGTAGGTACGCAGTATTTT.

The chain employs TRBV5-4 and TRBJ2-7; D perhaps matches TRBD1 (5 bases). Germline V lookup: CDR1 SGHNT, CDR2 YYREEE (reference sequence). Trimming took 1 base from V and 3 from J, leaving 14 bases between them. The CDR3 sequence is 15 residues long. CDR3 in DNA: TGTGCCAGCAGCTTGAACGACAGACCGTACTACGAGCAGTACTTC. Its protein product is CASSLNDRPYYEQYF.

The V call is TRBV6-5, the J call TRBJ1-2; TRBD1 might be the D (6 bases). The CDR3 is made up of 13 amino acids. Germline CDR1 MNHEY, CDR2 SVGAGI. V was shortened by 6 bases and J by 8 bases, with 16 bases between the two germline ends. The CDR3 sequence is CASSLLGAAGYTF. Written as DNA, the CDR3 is TGTGCCAGCAGCCTACTGGGGGCCGCGGGCTACACCTTC.

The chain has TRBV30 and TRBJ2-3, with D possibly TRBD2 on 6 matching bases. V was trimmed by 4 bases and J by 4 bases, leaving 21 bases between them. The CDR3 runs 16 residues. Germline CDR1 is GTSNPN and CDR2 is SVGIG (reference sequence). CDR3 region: CAWTRLGGGHADTQYF. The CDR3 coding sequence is TGTGCCTGGACAAGACTTGGGGGAGGACACGCAGATACGCAGTATTTT.

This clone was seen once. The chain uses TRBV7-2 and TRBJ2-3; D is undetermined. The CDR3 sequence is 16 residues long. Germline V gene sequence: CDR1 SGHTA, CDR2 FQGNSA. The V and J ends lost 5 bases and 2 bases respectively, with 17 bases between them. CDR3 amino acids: CASSLRIPTYTDTQYF. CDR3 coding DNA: TGTGCCAGCAGCCTTCGTATCCCTACTTACACAGATACGCAGTATTTT.

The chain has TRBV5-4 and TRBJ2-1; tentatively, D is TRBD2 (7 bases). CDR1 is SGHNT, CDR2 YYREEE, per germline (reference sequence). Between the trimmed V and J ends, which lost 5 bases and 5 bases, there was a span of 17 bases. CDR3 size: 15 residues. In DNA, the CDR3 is TGTGCCAGCAGACCGCGGGGGCCCGAACACAATGAGCAGTTCTTC. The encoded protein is CASRPRGPEHNEQFF.

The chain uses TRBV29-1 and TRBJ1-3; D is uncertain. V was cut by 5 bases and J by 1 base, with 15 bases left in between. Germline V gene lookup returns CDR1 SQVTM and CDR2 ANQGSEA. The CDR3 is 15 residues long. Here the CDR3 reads CSVTLWRASGNTIYF. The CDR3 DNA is TGCAGCGTTACCCTGTGGAGGGCGTCTGGAAACACCATATATTTT.

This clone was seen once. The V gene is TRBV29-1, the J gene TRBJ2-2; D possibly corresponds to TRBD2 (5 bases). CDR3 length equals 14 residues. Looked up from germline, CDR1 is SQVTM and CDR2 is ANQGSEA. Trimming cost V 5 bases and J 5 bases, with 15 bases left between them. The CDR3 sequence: CSVLVRRGTGELFF. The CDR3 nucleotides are TGCAGCGTTCTGGTCCGCCGGGGAACCGGGGAGCTGTTTTTT.

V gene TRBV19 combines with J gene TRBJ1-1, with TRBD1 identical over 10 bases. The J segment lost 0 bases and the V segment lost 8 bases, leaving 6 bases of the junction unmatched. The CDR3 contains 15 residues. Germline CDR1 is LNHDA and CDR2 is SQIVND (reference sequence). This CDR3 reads CASFRDRGLNTEAFF. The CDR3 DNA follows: TGTGCCAGTTTCCGGGACAGGGGATTGAACACTGAAGCTTTCTTT.

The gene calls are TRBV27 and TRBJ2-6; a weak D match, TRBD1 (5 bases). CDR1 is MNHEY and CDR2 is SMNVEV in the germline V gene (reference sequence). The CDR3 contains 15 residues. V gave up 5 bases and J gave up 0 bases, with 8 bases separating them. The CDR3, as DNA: TGTGCCAGCAGTGCCACAGGCTCTGGGGCCAACGTCCTGACTTTC. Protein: CASSATGSGANVLTF.

The CDR3 region is CASSLAAGTGIYEQYF. The CDR3 bases are TGCGCCAGCAGCTTGGCCGCCGGGACAGGGATCTACGAGCAGTACTTC. J is TRBJ2-7 and V is TRBV5-1; 9 bases line up with TRBD1. Germline trimming cut 0 bases from V and 3 bases from J; bases unmatched to any gene: 7. The CDR3 runs 16 residues. Looked up from germline, CDR1 is SGHRS and CDR2 is YFSETQ.

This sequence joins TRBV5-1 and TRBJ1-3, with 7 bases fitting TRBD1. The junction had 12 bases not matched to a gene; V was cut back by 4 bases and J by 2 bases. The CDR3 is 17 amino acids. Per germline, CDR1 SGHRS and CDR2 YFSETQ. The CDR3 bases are TGCGCCAGCAGCGCGCGGCGACAGGGTTCCCCTGGAAACACCATATATTTT. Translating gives CASSARRQGSPGNTIYF.